This T cell receptor beta chain is drawn from a study of shared clonotypes between healthy human individuals. Whole-study context: Three CD4 naive, three CD4 memory, two CD8 naive and one CD8 memory plate were used per donor. Points from the study as a whole: Clonotype sharing levels among donors were expected to vary with sequencing depth. Apart from blood, nothing was sampled; tissue repertoires likely differ.

Those who donated were healthy HIV-negative adults, with no recent acute infections or vaccinations reported. Using immunoSEQ multiplex PCR, the repertoire was profiled, and TCRdb retains in-frame clones only, with some absent. The table records more than 900,000 clones, 75% to 80% of them present only once. This clone came up once. Its antigen is as yet unknown. Looked up from germline, CDR1 is SGHTA and CDR2 is FQGNSA. Trimming removed 6 bases from V and 0 bases from J; junction bases left unmatched: 7. CDR3 length equals 15 residues. This chain links TRBV7-2 with TRBJ2-7; 8 nucleotides match TRBD1. Input material: memory CD4+ T cells from PBMCs. Subset meaning: CD45RA-negative fraction. The source is a man aged 18 to 29 in good health. Some clones in this sample may be carry-over from other donors' samples. CDR3 residues: CASSNPDRASYEQYF. The CDR3 region has the DNA TGTGCCAGCAGTAACCCGGACAGGGCCTCCTACGAGCAGTACTTC.